This is a list of T cell receptor beta chains from one sample in a study of T cells in Graves' hyperthyroidism and ophthalmopathy. In TCRdb, the multiplex PCR reads were re-called with MiXCR into one record per CDR3 protein. The sample contains some 650,000 distinct CDR3 sequences, approximately 15% of which appear only once. The sample was blood. These receptors were collected from a woman aged 40 to 49 with Graves' ophthalmopathy. Each CDR3 is given with its conserved first and last residue. The D gene is left open where the match is weak. Size values are once, few and many counts, or a class for expanded clones, and some rows have none.

TRBV9	-	few	TRBJ2-2	TGTGCCAGCACCCGGGGAGCGAACACCGGGGAGCTGTTTTTT	CASTRGANTGELFF
TRBV7-6	TRBD2	few	TRBJ2-7	TGTGCCAGCAGCCCCTGGGGAGGGGCCTACGAGCAGTACTTC	CASSPWGGAYEQYF
TRBV20-1	-	many	TRBJ1-1	TGCAGTGGAGGTCGACAGTACACTGAAGCTTTCTTT	CSGGRQYTEAFF
TRBV20-1	-	many	TRBJ2-2	TGCAGTGCCCCCGTCACCGGGGAGCTGTTTTTT	CSAPVTGELFF
TRBV9	-	few	TRBJ2-1	TGTGCCAGCAGCTTCGGACACTACAATGAGCAGTTCTTC	CASSFGHYNEQFF
TRBV25-1	-	-	TRBJ2-2	TGTGCCAGCAGTGAATATCTCGCGAACACCGGGGAGCTGTTTTTT	CASSEYLANTGELFF
TRBV2	TRBD1	few	TRBJ1-1	TGTGCCAGCACCCGGACAGGGGTGTTGGGTACTGAAGCTTTCTTT	CASTRTGVLGTEAFF
TRBV30	-	many	TRBJ2-7	TGTGCCTGGAGTGCTCAGGGCTACGAGCAGTACTTC	CAWSAQGYEQYF
TRBV12-3/TRBV12-4	-	many	TRBJ1-6	TGTGCCAGCAACCAGGGAGATTCACCCCTCCACTTT	CASNQGDSPLHF
TRBV2	-	many	TRBJ2-7	TGTGCCAGCAGTGGAAGGTACGAGCAGTACTTC	CASSGRYEQYF
TRBV28	TRBD2	-	TRBJ2-5	TGTGCCAGCAGCCCACCGGTGGGACTAGCGGGGGGGTACCAAGAGACCCAGTACTTC	CASSPPVGLAGGYQETQYF
TRBV27	TRBD1	-	TRBJ1-4	TGTGCCAGCAGCCCCTACAGGGGCGCAATTAATGAAAAACTGTTTTTT	CASSPYRGAINEKLFF
TRBV12-3/TRBV12-4	TRBD2	-	TRBJ2-1	TGTGCCAGCAGCCGACTAGCCCATGAGCAGTTCTTC	CASSRLAHEQFF
TRBV27	-	-	TRBJ1-2	TGTGCCAGCAGTTTATCAGCAGGGAAGAGGTTGTATGGCTACACCTTC	CASSLSAGKRLYGYTF
TRBV24-1	TRBD1	-	TRBJ2-2	TGTGCCACCAGTGATTCCGGGACAGTCACCGGGGAGCTGTTTTTT	CATSDSGTVTGELFF
TRBV15	-	few	TRBJ1-3	TGTGCCACCAGCAGAGATCCGGGCTCTGGAAACACCATATATTTT	CATSRDPGSGNTIYF